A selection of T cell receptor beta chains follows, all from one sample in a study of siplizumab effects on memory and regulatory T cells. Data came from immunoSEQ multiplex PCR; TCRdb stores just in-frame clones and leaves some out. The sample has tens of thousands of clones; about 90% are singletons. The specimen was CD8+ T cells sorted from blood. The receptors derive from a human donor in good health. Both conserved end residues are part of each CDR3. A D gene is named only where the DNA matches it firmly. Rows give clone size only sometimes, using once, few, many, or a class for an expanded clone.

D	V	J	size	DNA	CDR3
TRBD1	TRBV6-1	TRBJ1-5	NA	TGTGCCAGCAGAGAGACAGGGGTTGGACAGCCCCAGCATTTT	CASRETGVGQPQHF
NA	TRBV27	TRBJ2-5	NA	TGTGCCAGCAGTTCAGGGGTGAATATGGGTTCGAACTTC	CASSSGVNMGSNF
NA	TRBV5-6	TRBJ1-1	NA	TGTGCCAGCAGCTTGGGGGGTAGTGCCACTGAAGCTTTCTTT	CASSLGGSATEAFF
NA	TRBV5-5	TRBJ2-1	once	TGTGCCAGCAGCCCAAAGGGGAGCTCCTACAATGAGCAGTTCTTC	CASSPKGSSYNEQFF
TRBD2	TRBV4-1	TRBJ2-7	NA	TGCGCCAGCAGCCCACATGCCGGGACTAGGTACGAGCAGTACTTC	CASSPHAGTRYEQYF
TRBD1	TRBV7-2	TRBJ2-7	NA	TGTGCCAGCAGCTTATCGACAGGGGCCCACGAGCAGTACTTC	CASSLSTGAHEQYF
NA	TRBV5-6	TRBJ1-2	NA	TGTGCCAGCAGCCCCGGGCGGGATTATGAGGGCTACACCTTC	CASSPGRDYEGYTF
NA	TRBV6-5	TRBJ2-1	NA	TGTGCCAGCACTTCGAGAGGGCCCGGTGAGCAGTTCTTC	CASTSRGPGEQFF
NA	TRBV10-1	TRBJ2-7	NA	TGCGCCAGCAGTGACGGTGACAGGTCCTACGAGCAGTACTTC	CASSDGDRSYEQYF
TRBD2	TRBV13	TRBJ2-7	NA	TGTGCCAGCAGCTTATTCAGCGGGGGGGCTCTCTCCGAGCAGTACTTC	CASSLFSGGALSEQYF
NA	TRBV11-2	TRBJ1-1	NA	TGTGCCAGCAGCACTGGGGGTACGAACACTGAAGCTTTCTTT	CASSTGGTNTEAFF
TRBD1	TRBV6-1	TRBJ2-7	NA	TGTGCCAGCGGACAGGTAGGATACGAGCAGTACTTC	CASGQVGYEQYF
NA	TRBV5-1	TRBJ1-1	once	TGCGCCAGCAGCTTGGCGGGTGAAGCTTTCTTT	CASSLAGEAFF
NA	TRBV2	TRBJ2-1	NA	TGTGCCCCCATGGCTGCGATCTCCTACAATGAGCAGTTCTTC	CAPMAAISYNEQFF
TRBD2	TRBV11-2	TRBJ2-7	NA	TGTGCCAGCAGCGGACTAGCGGACTCCTACGAGCAGTACTTC	CASSGLADSYEQYF
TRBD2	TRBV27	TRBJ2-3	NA	TGTGCCAGCATGGAAAGGTCGGCGGGGGGGCCAGATACGCAGTATTTT	CASMERSAGGPDTQYF
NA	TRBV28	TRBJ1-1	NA	TGTGCCAGCAGTTTAAGATCCAGGGACAATCCAAAGGGGACTGAAGCTTTCTTT	CASSLRSRDNPKGTEAFF
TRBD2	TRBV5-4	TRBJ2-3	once	TGTGCCAGCAGCTTGTTAGCGGGGGTCACAGATACGCAGTATTTT	CASSLLAGVTDTQYF
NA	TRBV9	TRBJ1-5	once	TGTGCCAGCAGCGTAATGGACCGCAACTTTAGCAATCAGCCCCAGCATTTT	CASSVMDRNFSNQPQHF
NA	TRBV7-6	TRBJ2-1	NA	TGTGCCAGCACCCGTGACAATGAGCAGTTCTTC	CASTRDNEQFF
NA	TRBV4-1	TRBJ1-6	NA	TGCGCCAGCAGCCAAGGGACGGCTCGTTCACCCCTCCACTTT	CASSQGTARSPLHF
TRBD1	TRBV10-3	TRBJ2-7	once	TGTGCCATCAGACCCTTGACAGGGAACGAGCAGTACTTC	CAIRPLTGNEQYF
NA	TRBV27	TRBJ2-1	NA	TGTGCCAGCAGTTTTGGAACGTACAATGAGCAGTTCTTC	CASSFGTYNEQFF
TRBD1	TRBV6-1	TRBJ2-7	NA	TGTGCCAGCAGTCAACTCCAGACAGGGTACTACGAGCAGTACTTC	CASSQLQTGYYEQYF
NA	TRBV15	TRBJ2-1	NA	TGTGCCACCAGCAGAGAGTATGAGTTCTGGGACGAGCAGTTCTTC	CATSREYEFWDEQFF
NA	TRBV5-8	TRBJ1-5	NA	TGTGCCAGCAGCTTTGGGGTATCCAGCATACAGCATTTT	CASSFGVSSIQHF
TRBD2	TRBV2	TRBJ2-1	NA	TGTGCCAGCAACAGCGGGAGGGCCCTCAATGAGCAGTTCTTC	CASNSGRALNEQFF
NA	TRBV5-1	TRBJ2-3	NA	TGCGCCAGCAGGACGGGGAGTCGCACAGATACGCAGTATTTT	CASRTGSRTDTQYF
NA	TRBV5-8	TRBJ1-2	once	TGTGCCAGCAGCCTGCTTGCGGGTTACTATGGCTACACCTTC	CASSLLAGYYGYTF
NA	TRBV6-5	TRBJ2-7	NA	TGTGCCAGCAGTTTGATATACGAGCAGTACTTC	CASSLIYEQYF
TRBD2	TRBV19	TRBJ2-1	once	TGTGCCAGTGGGATTGGGACTAGCGGGATAAATGAGCAGTTCTTC	CASGIGTSGINEQFF
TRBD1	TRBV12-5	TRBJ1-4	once	TGTGCTAGTGGTTCTCCGGGACAGCGTAATGAAAAACTGTTTTTT	CASGSPGQRNEKLFF
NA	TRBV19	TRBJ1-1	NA	TGTGCCAGTAGTATGGCTAGATGGAACACTGAAGCTTTCTTT	CASSMARWNTEAFF
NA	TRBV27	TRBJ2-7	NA	TGTGCCAGCAGTTCCTACAGGGAGGCAAACTACGAGCAGTACTTC	CASSSYREANYEQYF
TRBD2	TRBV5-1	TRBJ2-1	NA	TGCGCCAGCAGCTCAGGACTAGCTGGAGATGAGCAGTTCTTC	CASSSGLAGDEQFF
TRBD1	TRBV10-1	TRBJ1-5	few	TGCGCCAGCAGGAAGGGACAGGGGGCGTGTCAGCCCCAGCATTTT	CASRKGQGACQPQHF
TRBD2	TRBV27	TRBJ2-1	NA	TGTGCCAGCAGTTTAAGCGGGGTCCCCTACTATGAGCAGTTCTTC	CASSLSGVPYYEQFF
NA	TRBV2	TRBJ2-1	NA	TGTGCCAGCAGTGAAGCGCTCGACAATGAGCAGTTCTTC	CASSEALDNEQFF
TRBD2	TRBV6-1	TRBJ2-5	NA	TGTGCCAGCAGTGAAATGGCGGGAGGGTCACAAGAGACCCAGTACTTC	CASSEMAGGSQETQYF
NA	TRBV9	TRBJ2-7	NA	TGTGCCAGCAGCGTAGACGGACTTGCCTACGAGCAGTACTTC	CASSVDGLAYEQYF
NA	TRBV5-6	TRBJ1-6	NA	TGTGCCAGCAGCCTGGGGGTTAGGCCGCTCCACTTT	CASSLGVRPLHF
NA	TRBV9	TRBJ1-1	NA	TGTGCCAGCAGCGCGCCCAGGGGAAGCACTGAAGCTTTCTTT	CASSAPRGSTEAFF
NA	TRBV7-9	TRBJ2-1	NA	TGTGCCAGCAGCTTATTCGACAATGAGCAGTTCTTC	CASSLFDNEQFF
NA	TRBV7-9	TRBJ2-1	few	TGTGCCAGCAGCTTTGATCTGGTGCATGAGCAGTTCTTC	CASSFDLVHEQFF
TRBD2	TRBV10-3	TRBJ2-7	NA	TGTGCCATCAGCGGGACTAGCGGAGGGCGATACTACGAGCAGTACTTC	CAISGTSGGRYYEQYF
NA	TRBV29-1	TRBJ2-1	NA	TGCAGCGTTGAAGTTGGGGCTAAAATTGGCAATGAGCAGTTCTTC	CSVEVGAKIGNEQFF
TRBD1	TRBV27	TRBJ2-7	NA	TGTGCCAGCAGTTCAGGACAGGGGAGCTCCTACGAGCAGTACTTC	CASSSGQGSSYEQYF
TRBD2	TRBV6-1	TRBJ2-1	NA	TGTGCCAGCAGTGAATGGCGGGGGGGCCAAGGCAATGAGCAGTTCTTC	CASSEWRGGQGNEQFF
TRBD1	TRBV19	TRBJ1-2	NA	TGTGCCAGTACGGGACAGGGGAATGGCTACACCTTC	CASTGQGNGYTF
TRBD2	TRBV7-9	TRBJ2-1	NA	TGTGCCAGCAGCTATACCCCTACTAGCGGGAGCTCCTACAATGAGCAGTTCTTC	CASSYTPTSGSSYNEQFF
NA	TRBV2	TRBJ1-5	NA	TGTGCCAGCAGTGAACCCAATGACGGCGTTAGCAATCAGCCCCAGCATTTT	CASSEPNDGVSNQPQHF
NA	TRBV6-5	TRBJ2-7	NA	TGTGCCAGCAGTTTCGGGGGAACCTACGAGCAGTACTTC	CASSFGGTYEQYF